The entry that follows covers one T cell receptor beta chain sequence. Its antigen is not known. This sample stems from a study of cytomegalovirus exposure and HLA in healthy donors. General study points: Most likely, a cluster of highly shared sequence variants arose as a sequencing artifact.

The PCR had 60 Vbeta and 13 Jbeta primers. Method: immunoSEQ multiplex PCR; TCRdb's copy keeps in-frame clones and lacks some. The data hold approximately 120,000 clones, with about 76% observed a single time. J was trimmed by 7 bases and V by 1 base; bases with no gene match: 7. The CDR3 spans 15 residues. The germline V gene encodes CDR1 KGHSH and CDR2 LQKENI. This sequence was found in a woman in her thirties or forties in good health and CMV-seropositive. This rearrangement joins TRBV18 to TRBJ2-1, with 7 bases lining up with TRBD1. The specimen sequenced was PBMCs. CDR3 amino acids: CASSPRGQEVNEQFF. CDR3 coding DNA: TGTGCCAGCTCACCACGCGGACAGGAGGTAAATGAGCAGTTCTTC.